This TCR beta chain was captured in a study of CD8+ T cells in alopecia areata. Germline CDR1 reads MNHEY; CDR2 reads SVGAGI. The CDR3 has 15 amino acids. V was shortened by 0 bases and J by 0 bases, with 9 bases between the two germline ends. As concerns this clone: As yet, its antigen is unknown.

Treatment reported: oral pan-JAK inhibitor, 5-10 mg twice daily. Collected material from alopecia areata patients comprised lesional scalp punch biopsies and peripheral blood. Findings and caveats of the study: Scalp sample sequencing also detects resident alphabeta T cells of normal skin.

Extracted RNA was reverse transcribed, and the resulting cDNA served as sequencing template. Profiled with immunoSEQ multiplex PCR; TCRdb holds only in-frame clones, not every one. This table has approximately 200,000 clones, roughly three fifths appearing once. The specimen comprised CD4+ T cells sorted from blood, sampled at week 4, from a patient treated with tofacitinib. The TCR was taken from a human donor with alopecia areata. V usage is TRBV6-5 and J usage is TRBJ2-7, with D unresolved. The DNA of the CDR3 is TGTGCCAGCAGTTACTCGAGTTTGACCTCCTACGAGCAGTACTTC. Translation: CASSYSSLTSYEQYF.